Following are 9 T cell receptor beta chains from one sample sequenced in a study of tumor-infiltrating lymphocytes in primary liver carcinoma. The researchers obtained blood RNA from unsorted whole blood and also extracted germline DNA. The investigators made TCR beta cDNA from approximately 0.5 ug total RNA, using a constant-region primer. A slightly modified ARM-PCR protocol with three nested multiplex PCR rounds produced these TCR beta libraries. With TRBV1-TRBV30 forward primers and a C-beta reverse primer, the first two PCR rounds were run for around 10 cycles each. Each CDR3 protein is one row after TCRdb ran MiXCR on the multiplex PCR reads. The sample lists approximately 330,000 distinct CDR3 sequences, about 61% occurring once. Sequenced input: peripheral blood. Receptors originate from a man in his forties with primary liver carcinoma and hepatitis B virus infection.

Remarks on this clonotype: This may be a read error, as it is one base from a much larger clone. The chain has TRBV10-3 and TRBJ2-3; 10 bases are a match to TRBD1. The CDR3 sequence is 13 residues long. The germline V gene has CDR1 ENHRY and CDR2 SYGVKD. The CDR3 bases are TGTGCCATCTCCGGGACAGGGGAAGATACGCCGTATTTT. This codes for CAISGTGEDTPYF.

DNA of the CDR3: TGTGCCAGCAATCGGACAGGGGTGTACGAGCAGTACTTC. It encodes CASNRTGVYEQYF. The rearrangement joins TRBV6-2 or TRBV6-3 to TRBJ2-7; 9 bases align to TRBD1. Germline CDR1 and CDR2: MNHEY and SVGEGT. The CDR3 has 13 amino acids. J lost 4 bases, V lost 7 bases, and 5 bases had no gene match.

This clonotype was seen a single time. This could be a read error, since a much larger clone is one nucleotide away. The CDR3 bases are TGTGCCAGAAGCCATGGCCCAGATACGCAGTATTTT. It is translated as CARSHGPDTQYF. J is TRBJ2-3 and V is TRBV4-2; D call uncertain. The CDR3 loop spans 12 amino acids. The germline gives CDR1 LGHNA, CDR2 YNFKEQ.

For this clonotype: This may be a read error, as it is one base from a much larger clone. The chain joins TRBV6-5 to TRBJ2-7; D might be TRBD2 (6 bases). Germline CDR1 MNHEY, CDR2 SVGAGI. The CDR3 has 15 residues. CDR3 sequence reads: CASRVPGLAGGEQCF. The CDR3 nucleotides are TGTGCCAGCAGGGTGCCGGGACTCGCAGGAGGCGAGCAGTGCTTC.

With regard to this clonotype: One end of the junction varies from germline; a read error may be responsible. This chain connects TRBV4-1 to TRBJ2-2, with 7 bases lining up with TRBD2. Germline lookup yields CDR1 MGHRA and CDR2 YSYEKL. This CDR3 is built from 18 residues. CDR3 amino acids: CDSSQGPAQTSTTGEIFF. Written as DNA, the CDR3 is TGCGACAGCAGCCAAGGACCCGCCCAGACTAGCACCACCGGGGAGATATTTTTT.

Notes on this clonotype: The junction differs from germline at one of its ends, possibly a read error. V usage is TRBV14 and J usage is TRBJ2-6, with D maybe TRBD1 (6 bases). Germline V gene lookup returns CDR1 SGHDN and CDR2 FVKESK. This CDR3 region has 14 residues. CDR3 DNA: TGTGCCAGCACAGGGGATCTTGGGACCAACGTCCTGACTTTC. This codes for CASTGDLGTNVLTF. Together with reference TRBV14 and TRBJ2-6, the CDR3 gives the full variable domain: EAGVTQFPSHSVIEKGQTVTLRCDPISGHDNLYWYRRVMGKEIKFLLHFVKESKQDESGMPNNRFLAERTGGTYSTLKVQPAELEDSGVYFCASTGDLGTNVLTFGAGSRLTVL.

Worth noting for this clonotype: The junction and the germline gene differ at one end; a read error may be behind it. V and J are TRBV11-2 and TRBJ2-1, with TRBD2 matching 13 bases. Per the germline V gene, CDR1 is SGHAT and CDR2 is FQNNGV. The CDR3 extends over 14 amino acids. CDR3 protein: CGSPGLAGDGERFF. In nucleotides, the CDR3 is TGTGGCAGTCCCGGACTAGCGGGAGATGGTGAGCGGTTCTTC.

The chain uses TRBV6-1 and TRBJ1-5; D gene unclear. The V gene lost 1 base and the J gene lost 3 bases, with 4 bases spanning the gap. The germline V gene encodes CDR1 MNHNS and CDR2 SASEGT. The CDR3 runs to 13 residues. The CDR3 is CASSEGDNQPQHF. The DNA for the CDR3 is TGTGCCAGCAGTGAAGGGGACAATCAGCCCCAGCATTTT.

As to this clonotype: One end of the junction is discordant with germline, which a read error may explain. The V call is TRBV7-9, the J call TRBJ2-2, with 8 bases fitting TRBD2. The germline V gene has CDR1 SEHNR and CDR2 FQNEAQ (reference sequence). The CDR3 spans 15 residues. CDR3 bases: TGTGCCAGTAGCTTAGCGGGAAAGAACACCGGGGAGCTGTCTTTT. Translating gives CASSLAGKNTGELSF.